The clone carrying this TCR beta chain was detected only once. The antigen is unknown. Other DNA sequences within the sample encode an identical CDR3. Measured with immunoSEQ multiplex PCR; TCRdb has only the in-frame clones, and not every one. The sample includes about 2 million clones, about 94% of them seen just once. The naive CD8 fraction comprised CD45RO-negative cells positively selected for CCR7 and excluded terminally differentiated effector memory CD45RA+ cells. This sample was included in a study of shared clonotypes between healthy human individuals. Germline lookup yields CDR1 SGDLS and CDR2 YYNGEE. There are 14 residues in the CDR3. Trimming at V came to 3 bases and at J to 6 bases, leaving 5 bases not matched to a gene. Whole-study findings and limits: Only a few donors were included, so the genetic and exposure-history diversity represented was limited.

Sequenced sample: naive CD8+ T cells sorted from blood. The chain is built from TRBV9 and TRBJ1-2; 10 bases match TRBD1. This sequence was found in a man younger than 35 in good health. The CDR3 DNA reads as TGTGCCAGCAGCGCCCCCGGGACAGGGGATGGCTACACCTTC. It codes for CASSAPGTGDGYTF.